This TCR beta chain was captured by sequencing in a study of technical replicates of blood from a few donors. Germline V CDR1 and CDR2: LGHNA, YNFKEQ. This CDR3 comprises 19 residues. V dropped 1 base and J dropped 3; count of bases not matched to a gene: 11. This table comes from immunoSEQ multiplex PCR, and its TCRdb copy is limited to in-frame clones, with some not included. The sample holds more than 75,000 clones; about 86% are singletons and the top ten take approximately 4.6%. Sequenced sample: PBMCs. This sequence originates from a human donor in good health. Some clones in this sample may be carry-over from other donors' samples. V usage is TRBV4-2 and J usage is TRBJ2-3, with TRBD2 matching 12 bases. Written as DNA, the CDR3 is TGTGCCAGCAGCCAAGCCCCTAGCGGGGGGGCCTCGGCAACAGATACGCAGTATTTT. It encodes CASSQAPSGGASATDTQYF.